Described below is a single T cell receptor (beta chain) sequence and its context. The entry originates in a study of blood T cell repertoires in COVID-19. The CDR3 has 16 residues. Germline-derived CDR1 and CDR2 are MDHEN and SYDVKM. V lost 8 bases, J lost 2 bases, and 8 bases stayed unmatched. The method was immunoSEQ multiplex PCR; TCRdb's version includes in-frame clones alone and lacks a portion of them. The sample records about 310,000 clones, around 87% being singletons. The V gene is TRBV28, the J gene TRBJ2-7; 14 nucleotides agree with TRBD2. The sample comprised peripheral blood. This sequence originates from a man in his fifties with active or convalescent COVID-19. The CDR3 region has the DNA TGTGCCAGCCTCACGGGACTAGCGGGAGTACCCTACGAGCAGTACTTC. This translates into CASLTGLAGVPYEQYF. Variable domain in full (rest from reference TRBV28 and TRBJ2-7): DVKVTQSSRYLVKRTGEKVFLECVQDMDHENMFWYRQDPGLGLRLIYFSYDVKMKEKGDIPEGYSVSREKKERFSLILESASTNQTSMYLCASLTGLAGVPYEQYFGPGTRLTVT.